These 14 T cell receptor beta chains were sequenced from one sample in a study of blood T cell repertoires in COVID-19. The method was immunoSEQ multiplex PCR; TCRdb's version includes in-frame clones alone and lacks a portion of them. The sample shows roughly 250,000 clones, around 89% of them seen only once. Source material: peripheral blood. The receptor source for this set is a man aged 25 to 40 with acute or convalescent COVID-19.

The chain recombines TRBV5-1 with TRBJ2-3, with 8 nucleotides matching TRBD2. CDR1 and CDR2 (germline): SGHRS, YFSETQ. Trimming removed 0 bases from V and 8 bases from J; junction bases left unmatched: 11. The CDR3 totals 16 residues. CDR3 protein: CASSLVAGGPVSTQYF. The CDR3 DNA reads as TGCGCCAGCAGCTTGGTTGCGGGGGGCCCGGTGAGTACGCAGTATTTT.

This clone was observed once. The V call is TRBV19, the J call TRBJ1-1, with 7 nucleotides matching TRBD1. The CDR3 has 15 amino acids. J gave up 0 bases and V 1 base, and 2 bases lay outside the gene matches. Germline V lookup: CDR1 LNHDA, CDR2 SQIVND (reference sequence). This CDR3 reads CASSIGQGMNTEAFF. The CDR3, as DNA: TGTGCCAGTAGTATAGGACAGGGAATGAACACTGAAGCTTTCTTT.

This rearrangement joins TRBV2 to TRBJ2-4; 7 bases are shared with TRBD2. CDR3 length: 13 amino acids. The ends lost 6 bases at V and 13 bases at J; junction bases unmatched: 12. Germline CDR1 reads SNHLY; CDR2 reads FYNNEI. For the CDR3, the DNA is TGTGCCAGCAGAAAGTATAGTGGGGAGGGACAGTACTTC. Translating gives CASRKYSGEGQYF.

J is TRBJ2-3 and V is TRBV5-4; a possible D gene is TRBD2 (6 bases). With 4 bases removed from V and 3 bases from J, the gap between germline ends came to 15 bases. The CDR3 consists of 15 residues. Germline V lookup: CDR1 SGHNT, CDR2 YYREEE (reference sequence). The CDR3 nucleotides are TGTGCCAGCAGCGCCCGGGGGTCCTTAACAGATACGCAGTATTTT. It yields the protein CASSARGSLTDTQYF. Combining the CDR3 with reference TRBV5-4 and TRBJ2-3 gives the whole variable domain ETGVTQSPTHLIKTRGQQVTLRCSSQSGHNTVSWYQQALGQGPQFIFQYYREEENGRGNFPPRFSGLQFPNYSSELNVNALELDDSALYLCASSARGSLTDTQYFGPGTRLTVL.

The V and J genes are TRBV28 and TRBJ1-5; TRBD1 is a possible D gene (5 bases). The CDR3 covers 15 residues. CDR1 and CDR2 (germline): MDHEN, SYDVKM. Trimming left V 7 bases short and J 10 bases short, with 23 bases between. The DNA of the CDR3 is TGTGCCAGCACCTCAGATGTCGTCGGGGGTTTCCCCCAGCATTTT. Translating it yields CASTSDVVGGFPQHF.

This chain links TRBV3-1 (or the pseudogene TRBV3-2) with TRBJ2-5, with 12 bases lining up with TRBD2. Looked up from germline, CDR1 is LGHDT and CDR2 is YNNKEL (reference sequence). Unmatched junction bases numbered 12, after V lost 6 bases and J lost 4 bases. CDR3 length equals 17 residues. CDR3 nucleotide sequence: TGTGCCAGCAGTCCTAACTTGATGGGACTAGCGGGAGAGACCCAGTACTTC. Translating gives CASSPNLMGLAGETQYF.

V is TRBV30 and J is TRBJ2-7; 7 bases match TRBD2. The CDR3 consists of 15 residues. V shed 0 bases and J 7 bases; nucleotides not matched to a gene: 12. Germline V gives CDR1 GTSNPN, CDR2 SVGIG (reference sequence). The CDR3 here is CAWSVVLALGREQYF. CDR3 DNA sequence: TGTGCCTGGAGTGTCGTACTAGCCCTCGGGAGGGAGCAGTACTTC.

This chain joins TRBV7-3 and TRBJ2-2; possible D gene TRBD1, 7 bases. The CDR3 loop spans 15 amino acids. Germline V gives CDR1 SGHTA, CDR2 FQGTGA. V lost 5 bases and J lost 5, with 15 bases in between. CDR3 residues: CASSPGGGQTGELFF. The CDR3 nucleotides read TGTGCCAGCAGCCCCGGAGGGGGCCAGACCGGGGAGCTGTTTTTT.

The chain is built from TRBV3-1 (or the pseudogene TRBV3-2) and TRBJ2-1, with 8 bases that match TRBD1. This CDR3 has 15 amino acids. Germline trimming cut 1 base from V and 3 bases from J; bases unmatched to any gene: 2. Germline lookup yields CDR1 LGHDT and CDR2 YNNKEL (reference sequence). Here the CDR3 reads CASSQVGQGYNEQFF. CDR3 DNA sequence: TGTGCCAGCAGCCAAGTAGGACAGGGCTACAATGAGCAGTTCTTC.

This clone was observed once. This chain joins TRBV15 and TRBJ1-4; D gene ambiguous. Germline V gene lookup returns CDR1 LNHNV and CDR2 YYDKDF (reference sequence). Trimming took off 2 bases at V and 5 bases at J, with 15 bases between the two ends. The CDR3 totals 16 residues. This CDR3 is CATSRSSHGSNEKLFF. CDR3 bases: TGTGCCACCAGCAGATCCTCCCATGGCTCCAATGAAAAACTGTTTTTT.

The J gene is TRBJ2-1, the V gene TRBV7-9, with 7 nucleotides matching TRBD2. The germline CDR1 and CDR2 sequences are SEHNR and FQNEAQ (reference sequence). There are 17 residues in the CDR3. After removal of 2 bases from V and 0 bases from J, the junction contained 7 bases not matched to a gene. The CDR3 nucleotides read TGTGCCAGCAGCTTATCCCGAGGGACTACCTCCTACAATGAGCAGTTCTTC. Encoded protein: CASSLSRGTTSYNEQFF.

The J gene is TRBJ1-1, the V gene TRBV21-1. TRBV21-1 is a known pseudogene. CDR3 length equals 15 residues. In DNA, the CDR3 is TGTGCCAGCACCGGGGGGGGTGAAGACAAGACTGAAGCTTTCTTT. Amino acid sequence: CASTGGGEDKTEAFF.

The chain recombines TRBV4-2 with TRBJ2-7; 7 nucleotides align to TRBD2. This CDR3 is built from 17 residues. Germline V lookup: CDR1 LGHNA, CDR2 YNFKEQ. J gave up 2 bases and V 3 bases, and 13 bases lay outside the gene matches. As DNA, the CDR3 is TGTGCCAGCAGCCATTACCCACTAGCGAAAGAAACCTACGAGCAGTACTTC. It codes for CASSHYPLAKETYEQYF.

V usage is TRBV20-1 and J usage is TRBJ1-1, with 9 bases identical to TRBD1. The germline CDR1 and CDR2 sequences are DFQATT and SNEGSKA (reference sequence). The CDR3 length is 14 residues. V lost 3 bases, J lost 2 bases, and 4 bases stayed unmatched. CDR3 sequence reads: CSASLTGGNTEAFF. The CDR3 DNA reads as TGCAGTGCTAGTCTGACAGGGGGAAACACTGAAGCTTTCTTT.